Each of the 8 T cell receptor beta chains below was sequenced from the same sample in a study of shared clonotypes between healthy human individuals (dated by TCRdb to 2018 to 2020). For the CD8 naive samples, CD45RO-negative cells were positively selected for CCR7, yielding a CD45RA+CCR7+ population from which TemRA cells were excluded. The library was prepared using the immunoSEQ multiplex PCR assay. Entries here come from immuneACCESS through TCRdb and include only in-frame sequences with V and J called. Some clones fail to appear in such tables; in the studies checked, an unresolved V gene covers under half of the shortfall, and the cause of the remainder is unknown. The sample profile shows roughly 2,000,000 clones; about 95% of them were found once. The top ten constitute around 1% of the sample. The specimen was naive CD8+ T cells sorted from blood. In light of the paper, this sample's cell subset or site label describes: CD45RA+CCR7+. These receptors all come from a man between 18 and 35 years old in good health.

Points on this clone: Additional DNA sequences in this sample encode the identical CDR3. The rearrangement uses TRBV27 and TRBJ2-7; D call uncertain. CDR3 size: 14 residues. Germline V CDR1 and CDR2: MNHEY, SMNVEV (reference sequence). V gave up 2 bases and J gave up 0 bases, with 8 bases separating them. The CDR3 is CASSLRGPSYEQYF. The DNA of the CDR3 is TGTGCCAGCAGTTTACGTGGACCCTCCTACGAGCAGTACTTC.

This clone was seen once. This chain links TRBV2 with TRBJ2-5, with D unclear. The germline V gene has CDR1 SNHLY and CDR2 FYNNEI. The V end lost 7 bases, the J end lost 1 base, and 7 bases lay between the germline ends. The CDR3 is 12 amino acids. The chain's CDR3 is CASTWVQETQYF. The CDR3 DNA sequence: TGTGCCAGCACGTGGGTCCAAGAGACCCAGTACTTC. The full variable domain, in which reference TRBV2 and TRBJ2-5 provide the parts outside the CDR3, is EPEVTQTPSHQVTQMGQEVILRCVPISNHLYFYWYRQILGQKVEFLVSFYNNEISEKSEIFDDQFSVERPDGSNFTLKIRSTKLEDSAMYFCASTWVQETQYFGPGTRLLVL.

This clone has a handful of counts. This chain joins TRBV7-6 and TRBJ1-2; D may be TRBD1 (5 bases). V lost 5 bases and J lost 4, with 14 bases in between. The CDR3 sequence is 14 residues long. CDR1 is SGHVS, CDR2 FNYEAQ, per germline. CDR3 DNA sequence: TGTGCCAGCAGCCCAACGGCCCAGGGCTATGGCTACACCTTC. It codes for CASSPTAQGYGYTF.

The chain links TRBV6-6 to TRBJ1-2, with D possibly matching TRBD1 (5 bases). Between the trimmed V and J ends, which lost 5 bases and 3 bases, there was a span of 13 bases. Looked up from germline, CDR1 is MNHNY and CDR2 is SVGAGI (reference sequence). The CDR3 spans 14 residues. CDR3 DNA: TGTGCCAGCAGTAATCTTGGGGGATACTATGGCTACACCTTC. It specifies CASSNLGGYYGYTF.

Details on this clone: The same CDR3 also results from other DNA sequences found in this sample. The V gene is TRBV9, the J gene TRBJ2-7, with 13 bases fitting TRBD2. V trimming: 4 bases; J trimming: 2 bases; junction bases outside the gene matches: 3. The CDR3 has 15 residues. CDR1 is SGDLS, CDR2 YYNGEE, per germline. The DNA for the CDR3 is TGTGCCAGCAGCCCAACTAGCGGGGGGGCCTACGAGCAGTACTTC. This codes for CASSPTSGGAYEQYF.

V gene TRBV14 combines with J gene TRBJ1-4; D remains unclear. Germline V gene lookup returns CDR1 SGHDN and CDR2 FVKESK. V dropped 0 bases and J dropped 8 bases, with 10 bases sitting between them. CDR3 length: 14 amino acids. CDR3 protein: CASSQEWSSEKLFF. The CDR3 nucleotides are TGTGCCAGCAGCCAAGAATGGAGCTCGGAAAAACTGTTTTTT.

The chain is built from TRBV6-5 and TRBJ2-7; TRBD1 might be the D (6 bases). The CDR3 has 13 amino acids. Germline loops: CDR1 MNHEY, CDR2 SVGAGI. V was pared by 6 bases and J by 2 bases, with 11 bases between. CDR3 sequence: CASRSGQPYEQYF. DNA for the CDR3: TGTGCCAGCAGATCCGGACAGCCCTACGAGCAGTACTTC.

The chain links TRBV7-8 to TRBJ2-6; 11 bases align to TRBD2. V trimming: 2 bases; J trimming: 0 bases; junction bases outside the gene matches: 15. Germline CDR1 and CDR2: SGHVS and FQNEAQ. There are 22 residues in the CDR3. The CDR3 DNA reads as TGTGCCAGCAGCTTACGAAAAGGGTCTAGCGGGAGGCTCGTCTCTGGGGCCAACGTCCTGACTTTC. This translates into CASSLRKGSSGRLVSGANVLTF. The full variable domain, rest sourced from reference TRBV7-8 and TRBJ2-6, is GAGVSQSPRYKVAKRGQDVALRCDPISGHVSLFWYQQALGQGPEFLTYFQNEAQLDKSGLPSDRFFAERPEGSVSTLKIQRTQQEDSAVYLCASSLRKGSSGRLVSGANVLTFGAGSRLTVL.